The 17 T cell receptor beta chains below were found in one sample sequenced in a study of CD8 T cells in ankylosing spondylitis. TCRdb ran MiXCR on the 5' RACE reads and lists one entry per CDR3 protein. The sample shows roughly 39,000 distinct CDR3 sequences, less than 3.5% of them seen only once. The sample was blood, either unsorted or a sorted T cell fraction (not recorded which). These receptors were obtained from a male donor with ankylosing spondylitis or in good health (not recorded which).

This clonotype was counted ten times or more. The DNA of the CDR3 is TGTGCCAGCAGCCCCCGACAGGGCTCTCTCCACTTT. Translated: CASSPRQGSLHF. The chain couples TRBV9 to TRBJ1-6; 7 nucleotides line up with TRBD1. Germline V lookup: CDR1 SGDLS, CDR2 YYNGEE. The V segment lost 4 bases and the J segment 16 bases; nucleotides outside the gene matches: 8. CDR3 length: 12 residues. Combining the CDR3 with reference TRBV9 and TRBJ1-6 gives the whole variable domain DSGVTQTPKHLITATGQRVTLRCSPRSGDLSVYWYQQSLDQGLQFLIQYYNGEERAKGNILERFSAQQFPDLHSELNLSSLELGDSALYFCASSPRQGSLHFGNGTRLTVT.

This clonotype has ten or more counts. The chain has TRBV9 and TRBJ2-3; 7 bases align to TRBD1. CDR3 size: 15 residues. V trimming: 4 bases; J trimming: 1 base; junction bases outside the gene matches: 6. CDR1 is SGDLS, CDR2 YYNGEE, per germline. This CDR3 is CASSRQGEGTDTQYF. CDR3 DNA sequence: TGTGCCAGCAGCCGACAGGGTGAGGGCACAGATACGCAGTATTTT.

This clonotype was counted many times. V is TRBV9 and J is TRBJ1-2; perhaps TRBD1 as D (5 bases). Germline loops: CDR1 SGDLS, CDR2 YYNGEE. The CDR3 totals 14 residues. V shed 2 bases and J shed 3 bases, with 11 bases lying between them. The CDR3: CASSVTGTDYGYTF. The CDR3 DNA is TGTGCCAGCAGCGTGACCGGGACGGACTATGGCTACACCTTC.

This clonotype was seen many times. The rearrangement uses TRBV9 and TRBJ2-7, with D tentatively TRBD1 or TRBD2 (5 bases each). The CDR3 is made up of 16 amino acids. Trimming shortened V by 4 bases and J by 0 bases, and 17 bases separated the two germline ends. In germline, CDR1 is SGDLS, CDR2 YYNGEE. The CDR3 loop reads CASSPRGGGGSYEQYF. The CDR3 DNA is TGTGCCAGCAGCCCCCGAGGAGGTGGGGGCTCCTACGAGCAGTACTTC.

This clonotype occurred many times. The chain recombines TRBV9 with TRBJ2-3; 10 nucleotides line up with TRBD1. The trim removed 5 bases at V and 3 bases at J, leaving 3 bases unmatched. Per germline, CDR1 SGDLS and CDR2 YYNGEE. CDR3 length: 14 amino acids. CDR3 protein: CASSSGQGTDTQYF. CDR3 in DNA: TGTGCCAGCAGTTCGGGACAGGGGACAGATACGCAGTATTTT. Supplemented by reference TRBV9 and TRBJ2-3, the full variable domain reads DSGVTQTPKHLITATGQRVTLRCSPRSGDLSVYWYQQSLDQGLQFLIQYYNGEERAKGNILERFSAQQFPDLHSELNLSSLELGDSALYFCASSSGQGTDTQYFGPGTRLTVL.

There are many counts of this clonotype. Written as DNA, the CDR3 is TGTGCCAGCAGCGTAGGTGCCAGCACACAAGAGACCCAGTACTTC. Translated, it gives CASSVGASTQETQYF. V usage is TRBV9 and J usage is TRBJ2-5; no clear D gene. The CDR3 contains 15 residues. Germline assignment: CDR1 SGDLS and CDR2 YYNGEE. The germline V and J ends were trimmed by 0 bases and 2 bases, with 11 bases remaining between them.

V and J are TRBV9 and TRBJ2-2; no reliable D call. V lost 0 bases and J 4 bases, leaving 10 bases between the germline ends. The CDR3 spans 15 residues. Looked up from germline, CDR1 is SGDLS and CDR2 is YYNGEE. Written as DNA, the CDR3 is TGTGCCAGCAGCGTAGAGATTCACAGCACCGGGGAGCTGTTTTTT. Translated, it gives CASSVEIHSTGELFF.

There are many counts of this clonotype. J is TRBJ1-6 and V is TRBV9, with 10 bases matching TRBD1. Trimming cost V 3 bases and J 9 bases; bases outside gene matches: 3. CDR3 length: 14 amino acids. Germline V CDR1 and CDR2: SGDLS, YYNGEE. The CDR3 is CASSGGTGVSPLHF. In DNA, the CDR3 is TGTGCCAGCAGCGGGGGGACAGGGGTTTCACCCCTCCACTTT.

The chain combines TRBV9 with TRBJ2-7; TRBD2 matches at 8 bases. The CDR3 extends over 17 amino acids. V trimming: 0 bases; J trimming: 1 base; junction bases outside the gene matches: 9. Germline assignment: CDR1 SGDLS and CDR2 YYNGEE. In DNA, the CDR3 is TGTGCCAGCAGCGTAGGTCTACTAGCGGAGCAATCCTACGAGCAGTACTTC. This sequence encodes CASSVGLLAEQSYEQYF. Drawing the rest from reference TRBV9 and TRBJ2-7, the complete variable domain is DSGVTQTPKHLITATGQRVTLRCSPRSGDLSVYWYQQSLDQGLQFLIQYYNGEERAKGNILERFSAQQFPDLHSELNLSSLELGDSALYFCASSVGLLAEQSYEQYFGPGTRLTVT.

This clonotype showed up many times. Here the CDR3 DNA reads TGTGCCAGCAGCGCCGGACAGTCCTTTTTCGGGGGCTACACCTTC. Amino acids: CASSAGQSFFGGYTF. V is TRBV9 and J is TRBJ1-2; TRBD1 is a possible D gene (6 bases). Germline CDR1 is SGDLS and CDR2 is YYNGEE. The CDR3 runs to 15 residues. Trimming left V 3 bases short and J 8 bases short, with 20 bases between.

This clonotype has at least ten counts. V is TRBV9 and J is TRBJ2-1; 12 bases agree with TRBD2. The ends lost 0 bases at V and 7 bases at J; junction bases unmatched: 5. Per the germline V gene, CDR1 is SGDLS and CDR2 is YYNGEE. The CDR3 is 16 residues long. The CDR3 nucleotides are TGTGCCAGCAGCGTAGGGGACGGACTAGCGGGGAATGAGCAGTTCTTC. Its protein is CASSVGDGLAGNEQFF.

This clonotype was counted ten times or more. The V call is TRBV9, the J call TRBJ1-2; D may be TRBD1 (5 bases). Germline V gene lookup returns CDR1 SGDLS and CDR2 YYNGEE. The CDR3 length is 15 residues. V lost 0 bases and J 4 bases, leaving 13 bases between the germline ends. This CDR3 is CASSVGGQSVYGYTF. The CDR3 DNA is TGTGCCAGCAGCGTAGGGGGCCAGTCAGTCTATGGCTACACCTTC.

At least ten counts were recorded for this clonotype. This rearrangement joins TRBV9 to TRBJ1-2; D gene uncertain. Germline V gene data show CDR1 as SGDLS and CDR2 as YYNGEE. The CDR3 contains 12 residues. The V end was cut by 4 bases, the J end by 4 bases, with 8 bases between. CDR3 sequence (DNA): TGTGCCAGCAGCCCAGACACCTATGGCTACACCTTC. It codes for CASSPDTYGYTF.

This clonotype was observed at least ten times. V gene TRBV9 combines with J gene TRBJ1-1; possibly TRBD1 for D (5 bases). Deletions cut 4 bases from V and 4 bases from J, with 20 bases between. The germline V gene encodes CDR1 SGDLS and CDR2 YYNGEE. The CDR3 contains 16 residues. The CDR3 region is CASSRGDQVGSTEAFF. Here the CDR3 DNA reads TGTGCCAGCAGCAGGGGTGACCAAGTGGGGAGCACTGAAGCTTTCTTT.

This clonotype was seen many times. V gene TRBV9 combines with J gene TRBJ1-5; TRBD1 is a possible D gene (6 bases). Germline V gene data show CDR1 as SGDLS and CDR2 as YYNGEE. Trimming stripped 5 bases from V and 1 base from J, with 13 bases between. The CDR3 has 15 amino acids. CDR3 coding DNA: TGTGCCAGCAGTGAGTGGGGGGGCAGCAATCAGCCCCAGCATTTT. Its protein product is CASSEWGGSNQPQHF.

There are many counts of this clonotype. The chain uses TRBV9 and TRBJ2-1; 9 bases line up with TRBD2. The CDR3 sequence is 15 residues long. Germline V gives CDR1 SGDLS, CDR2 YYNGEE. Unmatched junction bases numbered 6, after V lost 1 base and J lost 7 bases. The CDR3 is CASSVRLAGSNEQFF. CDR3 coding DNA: TGTGCCAGCAGCGTAAGGCTAGCGGGATCAAATGAGCAGTTCTTC. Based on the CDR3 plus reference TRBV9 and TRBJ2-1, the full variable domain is DSGVTQTPKHLITATGQRVTLRCSPRSGDLSVYWYQQSLDQGLQFLIQYYNGEERAKGNILERFSAQQFPDLHSELNLSSLELGDSALYFCASSVRLAGSNEQFFGPGTRLTVL.

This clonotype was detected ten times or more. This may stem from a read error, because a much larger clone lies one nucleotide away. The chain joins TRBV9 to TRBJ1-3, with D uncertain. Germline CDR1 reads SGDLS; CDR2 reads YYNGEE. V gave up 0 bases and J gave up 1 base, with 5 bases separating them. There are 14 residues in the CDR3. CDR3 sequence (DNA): TGTGCCAGCAGCGTAGAAGGGTCTGGAAACACCATATATTTT. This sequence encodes CASSVEGSGNTIYF.